This TCR beta chain is drawn from a study of molecular identifiers for immune sequencing clone quantification (dated by TCRdb to 2017 to 2018). General notes on the study: For a replicate experiment, RNA from roughly 18,000 or 92,000 naive CD8 T cells was divided into five aliquots, and four of the five aliquots were sequenced. The study was a methods study using CD8 T cells to benchmark molecular-identifier clustering-based TCR repertoire sequencing (MIDCIRS) and TCR RNA copy counting.

Points the paper makes about the study in general: The naive libraries included spiked-in Jurkat TCR RNA (roughly 9 copies' worth), and this RNA is not part of the donor repertoire. Even against a background of 750,000 to 1,000,000 naive CD8 T cells, spiked-in Jurkat TCR RNA amounting to a single cell's worth was reported to be detectable. Modeling gave about three recovered TCR RNA copies per cell versus 8 to 10 by digital PCR, implying approximately 30% capture efficiency. Highly expanded clone sizes could be underestimated because identical TCR molecules may share a barcode. When barcode sub-clustering was not used, chimeric consensus sequences inflated TCR diversity, with chimeras reaching as high as 47%. In CMV-specific effector cells, clones with more than 20 RNA copies contained over 99% of molecules, whereas in naive cells such clones contained under 1% of molecules.

Library prep was done by PCR. The reads were generated on an Illumina HiSeq 4000. Bulk TCR libraries were generated as previously described, with the TCR primers listed in Table S5 used. The Qiagen AllPrep DNA/RNA kit was used to purify total RNA. Reads from multiple sequencing runs of the same library were pooled before analysis. The original pipeline was this. Reads were retained only if their TCR constant sequence matched exactly, and those retained reads were trimmed to 150 nt and grouped according to their 12-nt molecular barcodes. Reads in each barcode group were sub-clustered using a 15% Levenshtein threshold, and a quality-weighted consensus sequence was built for each RNA molecule. Non-functional sequences were discarded, and so were lower-count sequences lying one edit away from another sequence. Based on fitting two negative binomial distributions, any barcode sub-cluster with under 20% of the maximum read count was discarded. The public sequencing data were trimmed at Q25 with fastp and processed into clonotypes with MiXCR by TCRdb, which kept only in-frame beta chains. Each entry is one CDR3 protein sequence, shown with its most common DNA and genes. The V and J calls come from TCRdb's annotation, not from the publication. The sample table records about half a million distinct CDR3 sequences; around a fifth of these occur just once. The leading ten clones occupy 0.84% of the sample.

Libraries of naive CD8 T cells were generated from roughly 21,000 to 960,000 sorted cells, with 10%, 30% or 50% of the purified RNA used. On a BD FACSAria II, naive CD8 T cells were FACS-sorted as CD8+CD4-CCR7+CD45RA+ and collected into RLT Plus buffer. Detection sensitivity was tested by spiking Jurkat RNA equal to roughly ten TCR copies' worth into samples containing roughly 17,000-1,100,000 naive CD8 T cells. CD8 T cells were enriched using RosetteSep CD8+ T Cell Enrichment Cocktail and Ficoll-Paque, and the enriched cells then underwent ACK red cell lysis. A note on this clonotype: This receptor's antigen is unknown. Base qualities are not provided; no much larger clone lies one nucleotide away.

The TCR originated in a human donor in good health. Some libraries in this study had Jurkat cell RNA spiked in. The source material was naive CD8+ T cells from blood, with Jurkat cell RNA spiked in. This specimen's cell subset or site label, interpreted: FACS-sorted CD8+CD4-CCR7+CD45RA+ naive T cells.

The nucleotides are TGTGCCAGCAGCTTACCTAGCGGTAAAGAGACCCAGTACTTC. Its translation reads: CASSLPSGKETQYF. The chain joins TRBV7-9 to TRBJ2-5, and 7 junction bases match TRBD2. Per the germline V gene (reference sequence), SEHNR is the CDR1 and FQNEAQ is the CDR2. CDR3 length: 14 amino acids, cysteine to phenylalanine. Only CDR3 DNA is held: 42 bases, read in frame from base 1. V loses 2 bases at its end and J loses 3 bases; junction bases beyond the gene matches: 3.